This T cell receptor beta chain originates from a study of cytomegalovirus exposure and HLA in healthy donors. Study overall: The approximately 680 first-cohort repertoires and the roughly 120 validation repertoires shared the same platform, a later analysis reported.

Study-wide results and limits: TCR sequences were mostly rare, though some public TCRs occurred in many donors.

The CDR3 consists of 15 residues. V was trimmed by 2 bases and J by 1 base, leaving 10 bases between them. Note on this clone: Its specificity is unknown.

The assay was immunoSEQ multiplex PCR, and TCRdb's table has in-frame clones only and misses some. The table records a few hundred thousand clones, more than 80% of them present only once. The sequence came from a woman younger than 35 in good health and CMV-seronegative. This sequence joins TRBV6-7 and TRBJ2-3; D remains unclear. TRBV6-7 is labeled an ORF, and its function is uncertain. Sequenced material: PBMCs. The CDR3 region has the DNA TGTGCCAGCAGTTACGGGTCTGAGGGCACAGATACGCAGTATTTT. Translated, it gives CASSYGSEGTDTQYF.